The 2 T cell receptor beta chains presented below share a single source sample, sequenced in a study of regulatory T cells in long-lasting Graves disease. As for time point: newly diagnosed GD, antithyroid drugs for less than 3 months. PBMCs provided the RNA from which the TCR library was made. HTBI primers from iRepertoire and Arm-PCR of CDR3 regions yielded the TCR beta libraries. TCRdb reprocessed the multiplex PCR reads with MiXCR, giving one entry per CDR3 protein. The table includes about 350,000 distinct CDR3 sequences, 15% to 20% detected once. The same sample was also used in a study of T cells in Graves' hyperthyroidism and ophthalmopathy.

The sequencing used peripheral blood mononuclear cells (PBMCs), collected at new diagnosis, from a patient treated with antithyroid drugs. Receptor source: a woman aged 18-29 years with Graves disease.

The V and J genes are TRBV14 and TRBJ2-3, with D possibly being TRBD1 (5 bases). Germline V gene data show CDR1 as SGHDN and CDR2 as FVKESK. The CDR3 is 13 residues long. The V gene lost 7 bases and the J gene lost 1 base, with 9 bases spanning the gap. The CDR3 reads CASTWGRTDTQYF. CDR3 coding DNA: TGTGCCAGCACCTGGGGCCGCACAGATACGCAGTATTTT.

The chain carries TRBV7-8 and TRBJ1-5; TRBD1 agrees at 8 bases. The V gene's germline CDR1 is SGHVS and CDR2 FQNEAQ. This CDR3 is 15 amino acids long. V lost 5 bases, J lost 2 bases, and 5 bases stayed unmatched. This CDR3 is CASSLDRAGNQPQHF. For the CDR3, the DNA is TGTGCCAGCAGCCTGGACAGGGCTGGCAATCAGCCCCAGCATTTT.